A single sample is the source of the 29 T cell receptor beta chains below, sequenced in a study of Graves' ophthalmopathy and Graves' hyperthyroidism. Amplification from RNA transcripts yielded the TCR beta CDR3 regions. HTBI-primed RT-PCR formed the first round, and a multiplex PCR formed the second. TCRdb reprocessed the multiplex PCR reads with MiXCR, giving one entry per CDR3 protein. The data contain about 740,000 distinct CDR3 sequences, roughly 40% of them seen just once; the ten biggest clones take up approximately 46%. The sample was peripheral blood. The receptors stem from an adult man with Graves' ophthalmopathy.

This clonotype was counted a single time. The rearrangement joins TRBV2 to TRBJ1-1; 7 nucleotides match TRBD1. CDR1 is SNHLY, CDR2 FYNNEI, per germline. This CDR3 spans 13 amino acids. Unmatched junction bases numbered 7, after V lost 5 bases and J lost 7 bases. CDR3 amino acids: CASSRQGTDEAFF. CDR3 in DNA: TGTGCCAGCAGTCGCCAAGGGACAGATGAAGCTTTCTTT.

This CDR3 is CASSPPGGASTDTQYF. In DNA form, the CDR3 reads TGTGCCAGCAGCCCCCCCGGAGGGGCGAGCACAGATACGCAGTATTTT. This sequence joins TRBV7-8 and TRBJ2-3; D possibly corresponds to TRBD2 (6 bases). Per germline, CDR1 SGHVS and CDR2 FQNEAQ. CDR3 length: 16 amino acids. Deletions cut 5 bases from V and 0 bases from J, with 15 bases between.

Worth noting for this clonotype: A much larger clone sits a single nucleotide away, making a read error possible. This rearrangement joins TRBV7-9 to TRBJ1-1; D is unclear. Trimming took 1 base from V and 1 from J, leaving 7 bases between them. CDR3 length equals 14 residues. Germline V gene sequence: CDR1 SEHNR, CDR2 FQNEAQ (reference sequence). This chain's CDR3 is CASSLGLTNTEAFF. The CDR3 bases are TGTGCCAGCAGCTTAGGACTGACGAACACTGAAGCTTTCTTT.

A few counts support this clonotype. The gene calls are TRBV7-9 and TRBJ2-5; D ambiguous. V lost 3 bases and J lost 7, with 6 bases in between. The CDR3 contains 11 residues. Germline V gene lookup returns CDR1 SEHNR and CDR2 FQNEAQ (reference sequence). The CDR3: CASSFDRTQYF. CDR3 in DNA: TGTGCCAGCAGCTTCGATCGGACCCAGTACTTC.

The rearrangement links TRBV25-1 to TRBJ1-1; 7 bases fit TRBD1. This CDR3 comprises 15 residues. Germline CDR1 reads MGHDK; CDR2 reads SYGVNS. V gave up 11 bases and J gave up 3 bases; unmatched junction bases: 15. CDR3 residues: CAGSLKQGMDTEAFF. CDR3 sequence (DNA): TGTGCCGGCTCACTTAAACAGGGGATGGACACTGAAGCTTTCTTT. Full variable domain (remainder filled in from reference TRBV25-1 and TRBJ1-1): EADIYQTPRYLVIGTGKKITLECSQTMGHDKMYWYQQDPGMELHLIHYSYGVNSTEKGDLSSESTVSRIRTEHFPLTLESARPSHTSQYLCAGSLKQGMDTEAFFGQGTRLTVV.

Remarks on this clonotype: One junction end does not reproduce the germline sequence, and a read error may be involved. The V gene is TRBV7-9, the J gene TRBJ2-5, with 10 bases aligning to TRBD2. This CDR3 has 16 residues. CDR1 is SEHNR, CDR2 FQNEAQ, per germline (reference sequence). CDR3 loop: CASSLGGLARQGTQYF. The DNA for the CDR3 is TGTGCCAGCAGCTTGGGGGGACTAGCGAGACAAGGGACCCAGTACTTC.

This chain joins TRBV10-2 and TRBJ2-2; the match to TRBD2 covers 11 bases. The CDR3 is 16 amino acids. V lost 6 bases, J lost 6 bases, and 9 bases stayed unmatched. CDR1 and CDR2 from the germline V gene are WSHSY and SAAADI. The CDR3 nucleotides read TGCGCCAGCAGGACACTAGCGGGAGTTTTCTCCGGGGAGCTGTTTTTT. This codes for CASRTLAGVFSGELFF.

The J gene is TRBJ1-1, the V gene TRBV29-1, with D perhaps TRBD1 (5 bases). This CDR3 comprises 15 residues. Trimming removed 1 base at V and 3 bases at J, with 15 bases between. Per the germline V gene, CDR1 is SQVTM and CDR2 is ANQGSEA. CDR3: CSVEGPGTLDTEAFF. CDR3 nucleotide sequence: TGCAGCGTTGAAGGCCCCGGGACCCTGGACACTGAAGCTTTCTTT.

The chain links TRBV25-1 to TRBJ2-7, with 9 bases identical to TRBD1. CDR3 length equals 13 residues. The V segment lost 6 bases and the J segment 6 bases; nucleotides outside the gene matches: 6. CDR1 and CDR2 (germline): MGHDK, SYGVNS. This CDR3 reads CASSRDRAGEQYF. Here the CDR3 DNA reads TGTGCCAGCAGCCGGGACAGGGCGGGCGAGCAGTACTTC.

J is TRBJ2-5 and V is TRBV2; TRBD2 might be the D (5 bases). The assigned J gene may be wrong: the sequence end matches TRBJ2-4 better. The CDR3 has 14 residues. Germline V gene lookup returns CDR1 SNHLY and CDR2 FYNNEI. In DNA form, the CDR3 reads TGTGCCAGCAGAGAGGGTCAAGGGCTGGACATTCAGTACTTC. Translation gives CASREGQGLDIQYF.

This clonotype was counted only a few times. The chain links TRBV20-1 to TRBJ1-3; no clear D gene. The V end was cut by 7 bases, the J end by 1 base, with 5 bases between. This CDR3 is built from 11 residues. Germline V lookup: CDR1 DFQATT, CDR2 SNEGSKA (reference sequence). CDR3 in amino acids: CSVRSGNTIYF. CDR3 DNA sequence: TGCAGTGTGAGGTCTGGAAACACCATATATTTT.

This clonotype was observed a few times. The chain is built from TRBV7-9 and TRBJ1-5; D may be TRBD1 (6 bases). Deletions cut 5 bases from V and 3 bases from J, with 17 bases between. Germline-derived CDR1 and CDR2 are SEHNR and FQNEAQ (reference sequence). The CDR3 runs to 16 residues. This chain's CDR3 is CASSAYQGSNNQPQHF. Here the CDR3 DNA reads TGTGCCAGCAGCGCATATCAGGGGTCGAACAATCAGCCCCAGCATTTT.

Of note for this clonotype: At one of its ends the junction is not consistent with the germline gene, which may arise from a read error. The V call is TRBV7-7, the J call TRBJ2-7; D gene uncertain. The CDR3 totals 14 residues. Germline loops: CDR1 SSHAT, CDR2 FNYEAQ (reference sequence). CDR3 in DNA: TGTGCTAGCAGCTTAGAGGACGGGCCCTACGAGCAGTACTTC. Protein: CASSLEDGPYEQYF.

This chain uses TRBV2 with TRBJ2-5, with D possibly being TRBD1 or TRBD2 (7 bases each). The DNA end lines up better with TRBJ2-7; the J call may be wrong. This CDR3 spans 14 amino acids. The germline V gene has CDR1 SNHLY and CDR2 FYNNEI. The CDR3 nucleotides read TGTGCCAGCAGTCCAGGGGGGGAGAACTACGAGCAGTACTTC. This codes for CASSPGGENYEQYF.

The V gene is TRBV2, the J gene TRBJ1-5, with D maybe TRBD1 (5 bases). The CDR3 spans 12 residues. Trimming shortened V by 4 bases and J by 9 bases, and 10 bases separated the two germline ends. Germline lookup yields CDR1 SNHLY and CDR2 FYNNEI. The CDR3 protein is CASSGVGRPQHF. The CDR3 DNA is TGTGCCAGCAGTGGCGTGGGACGGCCCCAGCATTTT.

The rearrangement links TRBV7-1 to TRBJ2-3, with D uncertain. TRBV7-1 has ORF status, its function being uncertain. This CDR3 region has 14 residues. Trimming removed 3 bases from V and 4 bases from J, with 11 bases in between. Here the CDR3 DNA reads TGTGCCAGCAGCTCGGGAACCCGGGCAGATACGCAGTATTTT. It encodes CASSSGTRADTQYF.

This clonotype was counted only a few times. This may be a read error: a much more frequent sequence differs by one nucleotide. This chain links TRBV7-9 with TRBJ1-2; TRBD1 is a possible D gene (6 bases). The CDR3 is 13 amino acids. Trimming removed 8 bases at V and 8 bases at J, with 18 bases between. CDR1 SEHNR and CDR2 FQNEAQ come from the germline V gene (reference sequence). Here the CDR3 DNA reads TGTGCCAGCGGCTCGTCCTCAGGGGAAGGCTACACCTTC. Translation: CASGSSSGEGYTF.

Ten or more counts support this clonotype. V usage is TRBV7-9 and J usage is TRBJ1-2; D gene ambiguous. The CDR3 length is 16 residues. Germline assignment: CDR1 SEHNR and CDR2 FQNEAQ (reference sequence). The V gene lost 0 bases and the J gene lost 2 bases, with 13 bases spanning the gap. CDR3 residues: CASSLARGPKNYGYTF. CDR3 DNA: TGTGCCAGCAGCTTAGCCCGCGGACCAAAGAACTATGGCTACACCTTC.

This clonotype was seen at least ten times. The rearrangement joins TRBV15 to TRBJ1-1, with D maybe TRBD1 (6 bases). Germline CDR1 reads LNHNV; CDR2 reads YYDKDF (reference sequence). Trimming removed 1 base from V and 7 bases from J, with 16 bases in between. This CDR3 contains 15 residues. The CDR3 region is CATSRAPGGGLEAFF. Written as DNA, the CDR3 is TGTGCCACCAGCAGAGCTCCCGGGGGGGGCCTTGAAGCTTTCTTT.

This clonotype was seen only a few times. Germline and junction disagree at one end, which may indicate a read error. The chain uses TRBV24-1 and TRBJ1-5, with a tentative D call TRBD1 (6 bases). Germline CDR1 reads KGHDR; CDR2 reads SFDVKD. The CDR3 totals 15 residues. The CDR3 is CASSYSGGPGQPQHF. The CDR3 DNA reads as TGTGCCAGCAGTTACTCCGGGGGCCCTGGGCAGCCCCAGCATTTT.

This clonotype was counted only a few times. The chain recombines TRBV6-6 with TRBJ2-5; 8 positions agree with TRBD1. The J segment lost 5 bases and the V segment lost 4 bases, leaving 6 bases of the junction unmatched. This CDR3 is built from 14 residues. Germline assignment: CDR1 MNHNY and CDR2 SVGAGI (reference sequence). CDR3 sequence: CASSSRQGYETQYF. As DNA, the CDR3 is TGTGCCAGCAGTTCCAGACAGGGGTACGAGACCCAGTACTTC.

The CDR3 is CASSWGFSAFF. CDR3 DNA sequence: TGTGCCAGCAGTTGGGGCTTCTCAGCTTTCTTT. This chain connects TRBV6-6 to TRBJ1-1; perhaps TRBD1 as D (5 bases). Germline assignment: CDR1 MNHNY and CDR2 SVGAGI (reference sequence). Deletions cut 4 bases from V and 10 bases from J, with 10 bases between. The CDR3 totals 11 residues.

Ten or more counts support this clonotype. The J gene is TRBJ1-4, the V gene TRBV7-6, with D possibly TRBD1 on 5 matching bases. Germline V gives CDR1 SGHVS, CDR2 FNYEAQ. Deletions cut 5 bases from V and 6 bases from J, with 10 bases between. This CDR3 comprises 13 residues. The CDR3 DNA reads TGTGCCAGCAGCGGGGGGATTGATGAAAAACTGTTTTTT. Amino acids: CASSGGIDEKLFF. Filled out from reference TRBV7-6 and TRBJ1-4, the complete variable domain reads GAGVSQSPRYKVTKRGQDVALRCDPISGHVSLYWYRQALGQGPEFLTYFNYEAQQDKSGLPNDRFSAERPEGSISTLTIQRTEQRDSAMYRCASSGGIDEKLFFGSGTQLSVL.

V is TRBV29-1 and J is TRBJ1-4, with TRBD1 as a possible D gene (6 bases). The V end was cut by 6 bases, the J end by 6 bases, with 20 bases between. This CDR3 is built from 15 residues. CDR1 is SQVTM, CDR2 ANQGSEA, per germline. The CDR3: CSVRDSYEGDEKLFF. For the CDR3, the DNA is TGCAGCGTACGGGACTCCTACGAGGGGGATGAAAAACTGTTTTTT.

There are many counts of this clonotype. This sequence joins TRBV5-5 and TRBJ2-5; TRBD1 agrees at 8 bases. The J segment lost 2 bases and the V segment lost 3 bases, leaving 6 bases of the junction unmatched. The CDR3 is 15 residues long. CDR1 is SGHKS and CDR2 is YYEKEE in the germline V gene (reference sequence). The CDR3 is CASSSPGQGQETQYF. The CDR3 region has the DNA TGTGCCAGCAGCTCCCCCGGACAGGGACAAGAGACCCAGTACTTC.

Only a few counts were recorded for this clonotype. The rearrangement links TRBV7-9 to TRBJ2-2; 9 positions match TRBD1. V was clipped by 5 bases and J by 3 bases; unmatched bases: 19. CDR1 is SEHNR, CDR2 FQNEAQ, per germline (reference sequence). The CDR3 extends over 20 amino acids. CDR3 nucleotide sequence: TGTGCCAGCAGCCCTGGGGACAGGGATTTCCCCCGCCCGGACACCGGGGAGCTGTTTTTT. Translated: CASSPGDRDFPRPDTGELFF.

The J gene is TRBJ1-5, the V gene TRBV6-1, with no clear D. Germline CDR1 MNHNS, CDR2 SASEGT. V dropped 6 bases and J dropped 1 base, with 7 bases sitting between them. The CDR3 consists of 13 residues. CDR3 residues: CASRISSNQPQHF. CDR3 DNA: TGTGCCAGCAGGATCTCAAGCAATCAGCCCCAGCATTTT.

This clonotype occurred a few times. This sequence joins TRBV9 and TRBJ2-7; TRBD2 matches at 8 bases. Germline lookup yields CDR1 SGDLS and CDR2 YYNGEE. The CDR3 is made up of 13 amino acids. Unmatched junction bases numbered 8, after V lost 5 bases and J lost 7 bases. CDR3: CASSRDVAGEQYF. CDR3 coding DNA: TGTGCCAGCAGTCGGGACGTAGCGGGGGAGCAGTACTTC.

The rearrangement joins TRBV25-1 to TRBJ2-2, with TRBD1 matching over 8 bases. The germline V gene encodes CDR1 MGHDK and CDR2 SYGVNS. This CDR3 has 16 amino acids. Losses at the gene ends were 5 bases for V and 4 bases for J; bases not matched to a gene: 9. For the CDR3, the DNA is TGTGCCAGCAGTCGAAGCCGGGACAGGCTCACCGGGGAGCTGTTTTTT. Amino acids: CASSRSRDRLTGELFF.